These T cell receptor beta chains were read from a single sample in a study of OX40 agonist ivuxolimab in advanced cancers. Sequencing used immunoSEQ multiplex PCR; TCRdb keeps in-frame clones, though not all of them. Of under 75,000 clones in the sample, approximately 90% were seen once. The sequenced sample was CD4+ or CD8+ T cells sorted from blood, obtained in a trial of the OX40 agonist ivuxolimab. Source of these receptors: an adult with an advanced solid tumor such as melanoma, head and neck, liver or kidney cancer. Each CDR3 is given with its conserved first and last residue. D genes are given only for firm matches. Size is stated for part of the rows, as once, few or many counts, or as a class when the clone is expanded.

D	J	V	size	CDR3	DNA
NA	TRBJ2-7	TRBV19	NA	CASSIGPGPYEQYF	TGTGCCAGTAGTATCGGCCCGGGCCCCTACGAGCAGTACTTC
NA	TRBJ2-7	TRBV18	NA	CASSPDKPGSQAVYEQYF	TGTGCCAGCTCACCAGACAAGCCGGGCTCCCAGGCGGTATACGAGCAGTACTTC
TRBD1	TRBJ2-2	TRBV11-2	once	CASSSYLQGAGELFF	TGTGCCAGCAGCTCTTATCTACAGGGGGCCGGGGAGCTGTTTTTT
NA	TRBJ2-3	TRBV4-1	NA	CASSHQTVADTQYF	TGCGCCAGCAGCCACCAAACAGTCGCAGATACGCAGTATTTT
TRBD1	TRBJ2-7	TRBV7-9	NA	CASSARDRAYEQYF	TGTGCCAGCAGCGCACGGGACAGGGCGTACGAGCAGTACTTC
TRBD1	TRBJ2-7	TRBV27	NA	CASSPGTGGYEQYF	TGTGCCAGCAGTCCCGGGACAGGGGGTTACGAGCAGTACTTC
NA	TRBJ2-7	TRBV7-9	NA	CASRPETASYEQYF	TGTGCCAGCAGGCCCGAGACAGCCTCCTACGAGCAGTACTTC
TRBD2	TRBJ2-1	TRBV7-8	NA	CASSLGSGGYNEQFF	TGTGCCAGCAGCTTAGGTAGCGGGGGGTACAATGAGCAGTTCTTC
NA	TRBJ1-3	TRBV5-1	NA	CASSLVGNSGNTIYF	TGCGCCAGCAGCTTGGTAGGGAACTCTGGAAACACCATATATTTT
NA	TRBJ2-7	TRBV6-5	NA	CASSYGGEQYF	TGTGCCAGCAGTTACGGTGGGGAGCAGTACTTC
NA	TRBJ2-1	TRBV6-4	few	CASSDRGTDEQFF	TGTGCCAGCAGTGACAGGGGTACCGATGAGCAGTTCTTC
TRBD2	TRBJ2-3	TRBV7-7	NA	CASSLAPPGLAGSTDTQYF	TGTGCCAGCAGCTTAGCACCCCCCGGCCTAGCGGGGAGCACAGATACGCAGTATTTT
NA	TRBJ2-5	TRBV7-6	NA	CASSLAGGEGQYF	TGTGCCAGCAGCTTAGCAGGGGGGGAGGGCCAGTACTTC
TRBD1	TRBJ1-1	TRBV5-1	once	CASRLGGSDTEAFF	TGCGCCAGCAGATTAGGGGGCTCGGACACTGAAGCTTTCTTT
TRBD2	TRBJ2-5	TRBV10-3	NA	CAISRGGEETQYF	TGTGCCATCAGCCGGGGGGGGGAAGAGACCCAGTACTTC